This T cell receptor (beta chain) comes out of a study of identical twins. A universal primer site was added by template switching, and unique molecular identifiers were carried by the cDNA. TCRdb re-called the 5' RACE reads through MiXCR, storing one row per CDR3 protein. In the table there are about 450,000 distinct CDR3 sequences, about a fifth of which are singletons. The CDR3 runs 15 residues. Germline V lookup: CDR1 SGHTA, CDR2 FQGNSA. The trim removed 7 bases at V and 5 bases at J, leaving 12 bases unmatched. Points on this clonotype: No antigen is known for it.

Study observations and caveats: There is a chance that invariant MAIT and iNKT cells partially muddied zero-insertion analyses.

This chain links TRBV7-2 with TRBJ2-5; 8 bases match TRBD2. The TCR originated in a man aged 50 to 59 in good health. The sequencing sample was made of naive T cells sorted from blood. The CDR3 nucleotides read TGTGCCAGCACCCCGGGGGGGGCCGGTTCGGAGACCCAGTACTTC. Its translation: CASTPGGAGSETQYF.